This T cell receptor (beta chain) was recovered during a study of cytomegalovirus exposure and HLA in healthy donors. Germline values: CDR1 MDHEN, CDR2 SYDVKM. There are 12 residues in the CDR3. Losses at the gene ends were 7 bases for V and 9 bases for J; bases not matched to a gene: 4. Concerning this clone itself: Its specificity is not known.

The PCR contained 60 Vbeta and 13 Jbeta primers. The data were produced by immunoSEQ multiplex PCR, yet TCRdb's version contains in-frame clones alone and is incomplete. Counted here are under 95,000 clones, roughly 75% occurring once; the ten biggest clones make up approximately 2.3%. Study outcomes and limitations: CMV serostatus was the only immune exposure information that was available. Upon later analysis, TCR association rates were observed to vary by HLA locus, being highest for DRB1 and lowest for HLA-C. Links to common viral pathogens appeared, in a later analysis, for several of the most significant clusters.

The specimen sequenced was PBMCs. The source of this sequence is a middle-aged man in good health and CMV-seronegative. This chain connects TRBV28 to TRBJ2-1, with TRBD1 matching over 9 bases. The CDR3 region has the DNA TGTGCCAGCACGGGACAGGGCACTGAGCAGTTCTTC. Translation: CASTGQGTEQFF. Full variable domain (remainder filled in from reference TRBV28 and TRBJ2-1): DVKVTQSSRYLVKRTGEKVFLECVQDMDHENMFWYRQDPGLGLRLIYFSYDVKMKEKGDIPEGYSVSREKKERFSLILESASTNQTSMYLCASTGQGTEQFFGPGTRLTVL.